This is a list of T cell receptor beta chains from one sample in a study of blood T cell repertoires in COVID-19. The table came from immunoSEQ multiplex PCR; TCRdb's copy has only in-frame clones and leaves some out. Of 400,000 to 550,000 clones listed, roughly 87% are singletons. The sequenced material came from PBMCs or T cells enriched from blood (not recorded which). The receptors derive from a woman between 18 and 30 years old with acute COVID-19. Both conserved end residues are trimmed from each CDR3. D genes are given only for firm matches.

TRBJ2-7 TRBV7-6 NA ASSLVYSSVAYEQY
TRBJ1-1 TRBV2 TRBD1 ASSTRQGVNTEAF
TRBJ2-3 TRBV2 TRBD2 ASSGGLAGPS
TRBJ1-3 TRBV5-5 TRBD1 ASSYRDRASGNTIY
TRBJ1-1 TRBV12-3/TRBV12-4 NA ASSWQNTEAF
TRBJ1-1 TRBV7-9 NA ASSFTGDTEAF
TRBJ2-7 TRBV11-2 TRBD2 ASSSSFRRRGEREQY
TRBJ1-1 TRBV5-1 NA ASSPQRMNTEAF
TRBJ2-6 TRBV5-4 TRBD1 ASSLDRGPPGANVLT
TRBJ2-3 TRBV11-1 NA ASSLLQRSTDTQY
TRBJ2-5 TRBV7-2 NA ASSSDSPVETQY
TRBJ1-1 TRBV5-1 NA ASSLLSGRNTEAF
TRBJ1-2 TRBV6-5 NA ASSLEGGTNYGYT
TRBJ2-3 TRBV2 TRBD1 ASSGQGQQTDTQY
TRBJ2-1 TRBV2 NA ASSEGRSNEQF
TRBJ1-1 TRBV6-4 NA ASRGQLNTEAF
TRBJ1-2 TRBV6-2/TRBV6-3 NA ASSTTDYGYT
TRBJ1-1 TRBV6-5 TRBD1 ASSYPRTGGTEAF
TRBJ1-1 TRBV7-3 NA ASSPLQVLNTEAF
TRBJ2-2 TRBV4-2 NA ASSPRTATGELF
TRBJ2-7 TRBV3-1/TRBV3-2 TRBD1 ASSQPDRGAYEQY
TRBJ1-3 TRBV7-9 NA ASSLDASDSGNTIY
TRBJ2-3 TRBV5-1 NA ASSLGGVMMDTQY
TRBJ2-1 TRBV4-1 TRBD2 ASRSPGTRNYNEQF
TRBJ1-5 TRBV2 NA ASSEDRNQPQH
TRBJ2-7 TRBV5-1 TRBD1 ASSLLGTGGSGEQY
TRBJ1-3 TRBV7-7 NA ASSLVYRVLFSGNTIY
TRBJ1-2 TRBV11-3 TRBD1 ASSGGQGQIYGYT
TRBJ1-4 TRBV7-2 NA ASSLVTDQNEKLF
TRBJ1-4 TRBV4-3 NA ASSQDRGGPEKLF
TRBJ2-1 TRBV6-6 NA ASSLRPAAVSSYNEQF
TRBJ1-6 TRBV30 NA AWSEAVSYNSPLH
TRBJ2-6 TRBV5-4 NA AGAEEAAGANVLT
TRBJ1-1 TRBV4-3 NA ASSQERRGTEAF
TRBJ2-1 TRBV7-9 TRBD2 ASSTGLAGKGNEQF
TRBJ2-7 TRBV7-9 NA ASSPLRGQTSSYEQY
TRBJ2-3 TRBV7-9 NA ASSSPDTQY
TRBJ2-1 TRBV15 NA ATSRDGGGNEQF
TRBJ1-5 TRBV23-1 NA ASSQDIIGCQPQH
TRBJ1-5 TRBV6-5 NA ASPRQAQH
TRBJ2-1 TRBV27 TRBD2 ASSLYSGPIPNEQF
TRBJ1-5 TRBV5-6 TRBD1 ASSLFGGQGTHQPQH
TRBJ2-1 TRBV24-1 NA ATGNNNEQF
TRBJ2-1 TRBV28 TRBD2 ASSRTSGTLNEQF
TRBJ1-5 TRBV7-2 NA ASSLGRGQPQH
TRBJ2-1 TRBV29-1 TRBD1 SVNKSFRDRGSNEQF
TRBJ1-1 TRBV7-2 TRBD1 ASRYDREVGAF
TRBJ2-1 TRBV27 NA ASSFGGRQYNEQF
TRBJ2-7 TRBV9 NA ASSVSLAAYEQY
TRBJ1-2 TRBV15 TRBD1 ATSRGTGGNYGYT
TRBJ1-4 TRBV7-2 NA ASSLGRGLEKLF
TRBJ1-1 TRBV9 NA ASSAGSRDTEAF
TRBJ2-2 TRBV11-3 TRBD2 ASSFIAGGRTGELF
TRBJ1-2 TRBV9 TRBD1 ASSGTAGGGYT
TRBJ2-3 TRBV27 NA ASSSTHTQY
TRBJ1-2 TRBV6-5 NA ASSYTGFYGYT
TRBJ2-2 TRBV10-2 NA ASSAQATNTGELF
TRBJ1-4 TRBV27 NA ASSFRRNEKLF
TRBJ1-1 TRBV11-2 TRBD1 ASSFTGANTEAF
TRBJ2-2 TRBV11-2 TRBD1 ASSSGTGSTGELF